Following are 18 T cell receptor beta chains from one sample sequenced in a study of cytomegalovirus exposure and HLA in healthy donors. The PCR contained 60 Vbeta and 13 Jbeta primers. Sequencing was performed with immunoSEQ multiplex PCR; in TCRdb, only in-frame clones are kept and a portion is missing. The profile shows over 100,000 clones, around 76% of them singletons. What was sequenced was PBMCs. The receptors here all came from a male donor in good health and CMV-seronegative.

The CDR3 loop reads CASSPPNSETGNQETQYF. CDR3 nucleotide sequence: TGTGCCAGCTCACCACCGAATAGTGAGACAGGGAACCAAGAGACCCAGTACTTC. This chain links TRBV18 with TRBJ2-5; TRBD1 agrees at 7 bases. V was pared by 0 bases and J by 0 bases, with 10 bases of the junction left unmatched. Germline-derived CDR1 and CDR2 are KGHSH and LQKENI. The CDR3 covers 18 residues.

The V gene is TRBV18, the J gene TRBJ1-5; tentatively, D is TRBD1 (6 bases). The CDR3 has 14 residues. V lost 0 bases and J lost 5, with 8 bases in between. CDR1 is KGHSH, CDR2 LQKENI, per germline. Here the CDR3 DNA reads TGTGCCAGCTCACCACCGGCAGGGGATCAGCCCCAGCATTTT. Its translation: CASSPPAGDQPQHF.

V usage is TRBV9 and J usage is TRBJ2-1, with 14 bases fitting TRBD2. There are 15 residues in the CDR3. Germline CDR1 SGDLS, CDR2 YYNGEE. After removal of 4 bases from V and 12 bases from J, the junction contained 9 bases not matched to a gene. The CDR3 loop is CASSPGLAGADGQFF. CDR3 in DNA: TGTGCCAGCAGCCCGGGACTAGCGGGGGCCGACGGGCAGTTCTTC.

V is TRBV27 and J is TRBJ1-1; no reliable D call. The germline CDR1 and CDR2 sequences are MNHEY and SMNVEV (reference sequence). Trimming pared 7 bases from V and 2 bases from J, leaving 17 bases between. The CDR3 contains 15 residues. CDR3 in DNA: TGTGCCAGCAATCCTGAGGGTCGGATCAACACTGAAGCTTTCTTT. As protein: CASNPEGRINTEAFF.

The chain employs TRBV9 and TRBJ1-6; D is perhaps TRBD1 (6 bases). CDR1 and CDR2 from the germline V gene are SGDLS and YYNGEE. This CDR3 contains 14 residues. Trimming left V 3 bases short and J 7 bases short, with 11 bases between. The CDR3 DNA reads TGTGCCAGCAGCGCGAGACAGGACAATTCACCCCTCCACTTT. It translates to CASSARQDNSPLHF.

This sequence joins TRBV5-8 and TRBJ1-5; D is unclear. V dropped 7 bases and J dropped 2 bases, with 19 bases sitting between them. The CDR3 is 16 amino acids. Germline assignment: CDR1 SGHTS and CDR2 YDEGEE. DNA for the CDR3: TGTGCCAGCCTCCCCGTGACTCTCTATGGCAATCAGCCCCAGCATTTT. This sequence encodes CASLPVTLYGNQPQHF.

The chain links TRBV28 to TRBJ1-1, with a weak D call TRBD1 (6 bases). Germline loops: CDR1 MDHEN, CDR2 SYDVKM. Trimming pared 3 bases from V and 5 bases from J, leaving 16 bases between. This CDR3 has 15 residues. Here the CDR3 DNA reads TGTGCCAGCAGTTTTATGAGCGGGGGCATGACTGAAGCTTTCTTT. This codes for CASSFMSGGMTEAFF.

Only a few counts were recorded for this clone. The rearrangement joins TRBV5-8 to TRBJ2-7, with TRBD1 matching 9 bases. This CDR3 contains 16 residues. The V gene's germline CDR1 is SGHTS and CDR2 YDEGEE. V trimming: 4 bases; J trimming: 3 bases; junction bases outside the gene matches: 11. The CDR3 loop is CASSQGPGQGIYEQYF. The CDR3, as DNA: TGTGCCAGCAGCCAAGGGCCGGGACAGGGTATCTACGAGCAGTACTTC.

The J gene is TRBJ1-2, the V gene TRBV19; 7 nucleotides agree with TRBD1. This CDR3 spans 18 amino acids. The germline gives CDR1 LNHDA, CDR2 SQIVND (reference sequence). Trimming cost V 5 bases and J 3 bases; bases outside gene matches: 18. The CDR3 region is CASSGRQGIEAGYYGYTF. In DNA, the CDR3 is TGTGCCAGTAGTGGACGACAGGGTATAGAGGCGGGCTACTATGGCTACACCTTC. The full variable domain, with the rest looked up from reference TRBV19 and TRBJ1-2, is DGGITQSPKYLFRKEGQNVTLSCEQNLNHDAMYWYRQDPGQGLRLIYYSQIVNDFQKGDIAEGYSVSREKKESFPLTVTSAQKNPTAFYLCASSGRQGIEAGYYGYTFGSGTRLTVV.

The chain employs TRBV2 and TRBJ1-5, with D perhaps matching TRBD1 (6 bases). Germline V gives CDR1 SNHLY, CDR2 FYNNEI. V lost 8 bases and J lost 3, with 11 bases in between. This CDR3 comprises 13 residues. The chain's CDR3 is CASGRDNNQPQHF. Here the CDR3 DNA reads TGTGCCAGCGGCCGGGACAACAATCAGCCCCAGCATTTT.

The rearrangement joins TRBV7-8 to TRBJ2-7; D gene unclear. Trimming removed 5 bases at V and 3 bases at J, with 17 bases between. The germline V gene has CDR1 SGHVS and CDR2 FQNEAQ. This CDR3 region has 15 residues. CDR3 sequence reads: CASSDPKEPYYEQYF. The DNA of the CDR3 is TGTGCCAGCAGCGATCCCAAGGAGCCATACTACGAGCAGTACTTC.

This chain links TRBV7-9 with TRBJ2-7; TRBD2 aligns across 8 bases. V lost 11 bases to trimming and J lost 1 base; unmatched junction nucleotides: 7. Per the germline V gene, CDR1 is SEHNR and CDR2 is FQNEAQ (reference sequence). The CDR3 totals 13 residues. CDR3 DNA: TGTGCCGTGAGCGGGAGTTTATCCTACGAGCAGTACTTC. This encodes CAVSGSLSYEQYF. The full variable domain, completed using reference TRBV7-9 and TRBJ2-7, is DTGVSQNPRHKITKRGQNVTFRCDPISEHNRLYWYRQTLGQGPEFLTYFQNEAQLEKSRLLSDRFSAERPKGSFSTLEIQRTEQGDSAMYLCAVSGSLSYEQYFGPGTRLTVT.

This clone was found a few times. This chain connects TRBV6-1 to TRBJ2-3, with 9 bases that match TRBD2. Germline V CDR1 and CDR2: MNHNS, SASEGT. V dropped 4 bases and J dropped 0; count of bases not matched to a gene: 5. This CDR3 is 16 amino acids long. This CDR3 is CASSVKSGGSTDTQYF. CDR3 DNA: TGTGCCAGCAGTGTAAAAAGCGGGGGGAGCACAGATACGCAGTATTTT.

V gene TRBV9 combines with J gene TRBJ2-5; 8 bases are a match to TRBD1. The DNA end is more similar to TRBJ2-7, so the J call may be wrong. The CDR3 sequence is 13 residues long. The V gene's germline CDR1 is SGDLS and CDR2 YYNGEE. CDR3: CASSGQGRLEQYF. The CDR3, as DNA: TGTGCCAGCAGCGGACAGGGGCGGCTCGAGCAGTACTTC.

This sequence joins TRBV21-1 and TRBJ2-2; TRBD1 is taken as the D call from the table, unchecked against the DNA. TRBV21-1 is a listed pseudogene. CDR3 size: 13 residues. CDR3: CARRDRGHGELFF. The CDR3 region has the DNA TGTGCCAGGAGAGACAGGGGACACGGGGAGCTGTTTTTT.

The CDR3 spells CASTKGGAGTDTQYF. DNA for the CDR3: TGTGCCAGCACCAAGGGAGGGGCCGGCACAGATACGCAGTATTTT. The V gene is TRBV6-5, the J gene TRBJ2-3, with 7 bases matching TRBD2. This CDR3 comprises 15 residues. Germline V gene data show CDR1 as MNHEY and CDR2 as SVGAGI. Trimming took 7 bases from V and 1 from J; bases not matched to a gene: 8.

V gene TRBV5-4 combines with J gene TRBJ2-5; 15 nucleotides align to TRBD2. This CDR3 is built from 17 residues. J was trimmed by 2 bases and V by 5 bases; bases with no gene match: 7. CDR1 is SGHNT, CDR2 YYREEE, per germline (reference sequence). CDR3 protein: CASRGRGLAGGQETQYF. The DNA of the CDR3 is TGTGCCAGCAGGGGCAGGGGACTAGCGGGGGGACAAGAGACCCAGTACTTC.

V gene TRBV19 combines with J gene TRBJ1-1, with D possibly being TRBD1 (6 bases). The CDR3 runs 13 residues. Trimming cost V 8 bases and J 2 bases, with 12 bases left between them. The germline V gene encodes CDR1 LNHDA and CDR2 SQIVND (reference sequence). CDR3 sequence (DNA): TGTGCCAGTCAGGGGACGGGCAACACTGAAGCTTTCTTT. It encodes CASQGTGNTEAFF.